What follows are 13 T cell receptor beta chains derived from one specimen sequenced in a study of T cells in Graves' hyperthyroidism and ophthalmopathy. RNA transcripts provided the source from which TCR beta CDR3 regions were amplified. Primed by the HTBI set, a first-round RT-PCR was run on the TCR CDR3. TCRdb independently ran MiXCR on the multiplex PCR reads; one entry per CDR3 protein. The sample includes fewer than 350,000 distinct CDR3 sequences, about an eighth of them seen just once. Sequencing was performed on blood. The receptors derive from a middle-aged woman with Graves' hyperthyroidism.

This clonotype appeared many times. The V and J genes are TRBV7-9 and TRBJ2-5, with D perhaps TRBD1 (6 bases). CDR1 and CDR2 from the germline V gene are SEHNR and FQNEAQ (reference sequence). The CDR3 runs to 15 residues. Between the trimmed V and J ends, which lost 5 bases and 1 base, there was a span of 14 bases. The CDR3 bases are TGTGCCAGCAGCATAACAACAGGGACCCAAGAGACCCAGTACTTC. Translation: CASSITTGTQETQYF.

The J gene is TRBJ1-2, the V gene TRBV28; 12 nucleotides line up with TRBD1. Germline assignment: CDR1 MDHEN and CDR2 SYDVKM. With V trimmed by 6 bases and J by 7 bases, 6 bases remained unmatched. This CDR3 has 14 residues. Here the CDR3 DNA reads TGTGCCAGCAGCACCGGGACAGGGGGCGGTGGCTACACCTTC. Its protein is CASSTGTGGGGYTF.

The chain employs TRBV6-2 or TRBV6-3 and TRBJ1-3; weak D call: TRBD1 (5 bases). The CDR3 extends over 14 amino acids. Trimming cost V 4 bases and J 4 bases, with 11 bases left between them. The germline gives CDR1 MNHEY, CDR2 SVGEGT. CDR3 sequence reads: CASSSGTTGNTIYF. The CDR3 DNA reads TGTGCCAGCAGTTCTGGGACGACCGGAAACACCATATATTTT.

There are many counts of this clonotype. The V gene is TRBV2, the J gene TRBJ1-2, with 8 bases that match TRBD1. V trimming: 5 bases; J trimming: 6 bases; junction bases outside the gene matches: 8. Germline V gene sequence: CDR1 SNHLY, CDR2 FYNNEI. The CDR3 has 14 amino acids. The CDR3 nucleotides read TGTGCCAGCAGTCCCGGACAGGGAAAGGATGGCTACACCTTC. This encodes CASSPGQGKDGYTF.

This clonotype was observed many times. V gene TRBV7-9 combines with J gene TRBJ2-3; tentative D call: TRBD1 (6 bases). The CDR3 is made up of 16 amino acids. Deletions cut 3 bases from V and 1 base from J, with 14 bases between. The germline gives CDR1 SEHNR, CDR2 FQNEAQ (reference sequence). CDR3 coding DNA: TGTGCCAGCAGCTTTCACAGGGATCGGCGCACAGATACGCAGTATTTT. The encoded protein is CASSFHRDRRTDTQYF.

This chain uses TRBV6-1 with TRBJ2-1; no clear D. Per germline, CDR1 MNHNS and CDR2 SASEGT. This CDR3 contains 12 residues. Trimming stripped 6 bases from V and 2 bases from J, with 5 bases between. The CDR3 DNA reads TGTGCCAGCAGAGAAACCTACAATGAGCAGTTCTTC. This translates into CASRETYNEQFF.

Note on this clonotype: One end of the junction varies from germline; a read error may be responsible. The chain combines TRBV5-1 with TRBJ2-3, with TRBD1 identical over 8 bases. The CDR3 loop spans 15 amino acids. Germline V gene lookup returns CDR1 SGHRS and CDR2 YFSETQ. The CDR3 DNA reads as TGCGCCAGCAGCTTGCAGGGGGCAAGCACATATACGCAGTATTTT. It specifies CASSLQGASTYTQYF. Variable domain in full (rest from reference TRBV5-1 and TRBJ2-3): KAGVTQTPRYLIKTRGQQVTLSCSPISGHRSVSWYQQTPGQGLQFLFEYFSETQRNKGNFPGRFSGRQFSNSRSEMNVSTLELGDSALYLCASSLQGASTYTQYFGPGTRLTVL.

In its sample, this clonotype was seen many times. The chain couples TRBV10-1 to TRBJ1-4; unclear D gene. Trimming shortened V by 0 bases and J by 7 bases, and 3 bases separated the two germline ends. The CDR3 extends over 12 amino acids. Germline lookup yields CDR1 WNHNN and CDR2 SYGVQD (reference sequence). The CDR3 nucleotides read TGCGCCAGCAGTGAGTCTGGTGAAAAACTGTTTTTT. Its translation: CASSESGEKLFF.

The sample holds many counts of this clonotype. The V gene is TRBV20-1, the J gene TRBJ1-1; 10 positions agree with TRBD1. Germline CDR1 DFQATT, CDR2 SNEGSKA (reference sequence). The J segment lost 6 bases and the V segment lost 0 bases, leaving 10 bases of the junction unmatched. The CDR3 loop spans 16 amino acids. The DNA of the CDR3 is TGCAGTGCTAGAGACCTCCCGGGACAGGGGAGTCCTGAAGCTTTCTTT. This translates into CSARDLPGQGSPEAFF.

This clonotype was observed at least ten times. The V and J genes are TRBV10-3 and TRBJ2-2, with D unclear. Germline assignment: CDR1 ENHRY and CDR2 SYGVKD. The CDR3 is 12 amino acids. V gave up 3 bases and J gave up 4 bases, with 3 bases separating them. The CDR3 loop is CAISDITGELFF. The DNA for the CDR3 is TGTGCCATCAGTGATATCACCGGGGAGCTGTTTTTT.

This clonotype was counted at least ten times. The chain employs TRBV5-5 and TRBJ2-3; the D gene could be TRBD1 or TRBD2 (7 bases each). V shed 4 bases and J shed 5 bases, with 20 bases lying between them. From germline, CDR1 is SGHKS and CDR2 YYEKEE (reference sequence). This CDR3 comprises 16 residues. The CDR3 nucleotides are TGTGCCAGCAGCCCCTGGGGAGGGGGCGAGGTAGATACGCAGTATTTT. It encodes CASSPWGGGEVDTQYF.

The chain carries TRBV12-3 or TRBV12-4 and TRBJ2-3, with D maybe TRBD1 (6 bases). The V end was cut by 4 bases, the J end by 2 bases, with 13 bases between. The CDR3 has 15 amino acids. The CDR3 loop is CASSYRQDPTDTQYF. In DNA, the CDR3 is TGTGCCAGCAGTTACCGACAGGACCCCACAGATACGCAGTATTTT.

The sample holds many counts of this clonotype. The rearrangement uses TRBV29-1 and TRBJ1-1; D call uncertain. In germline, CDR1 is SQVTM, CDR2 ANQGSEA. V gave up 5 bases and J gave up 5 bases, with 9 bases separating them. This CDR3 is built from 11 residues. The CDR3 sequence: CSVPQRTEAFF. CDR3 DNA: TGCAGCGTTCCACAGCGGACTGAAGCTTTCTTT.